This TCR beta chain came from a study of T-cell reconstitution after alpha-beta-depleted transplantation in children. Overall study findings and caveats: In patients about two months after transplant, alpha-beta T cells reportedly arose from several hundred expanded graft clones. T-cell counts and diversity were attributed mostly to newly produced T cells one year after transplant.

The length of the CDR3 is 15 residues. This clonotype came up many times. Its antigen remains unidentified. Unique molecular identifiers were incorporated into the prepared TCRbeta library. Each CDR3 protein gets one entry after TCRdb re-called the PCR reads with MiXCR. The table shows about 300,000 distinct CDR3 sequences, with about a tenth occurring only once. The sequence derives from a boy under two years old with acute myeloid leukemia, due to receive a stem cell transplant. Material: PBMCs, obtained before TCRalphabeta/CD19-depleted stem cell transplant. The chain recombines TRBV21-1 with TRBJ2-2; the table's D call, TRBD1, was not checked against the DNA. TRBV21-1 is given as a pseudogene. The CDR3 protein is CASSGRDRGSEELFF. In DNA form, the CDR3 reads TGTGCCAGCAGCGGAAGGGACAGGGGATCGGAGGAGCTGTTTTTT.